This TCR beta chain emerged from a study of shared clonotypes between healthy human individuals. Study outcomes and limitations: Only blood was sampled, and tissue TCR repertoires likely differ from blood ones.

CD45RO-negative, CCR7-selected cells formed the naive CD8 fraction, which excluded terminally differentiated effector memory CD45RA+ cells. Turning to this clone: Its antigen is unidentified.

TCRdb's copy holds only in-frame clones and misses some; the assay was immunoSEQ multiplex PCR. The table has about 2.2 million clones, around 95% seen once. The ends were cut back, 2 bases at V and 8 bases at J, with 13 bases in the middle. The V gene's germline CDR1 is SGHTS and CDR2 YDEGEE. This CDR3 is built from 13 residues. The source material was naive CD8+ T cells from PBMCs. The V and J genes are TRBV5-8 and TRBJ1-2; unclear D gene. The TCR originated in a man aged 18 to 29 in good health. Some clones in this sample may be carry-over from other donors' samples. The CDR3 loop is CASSFDATGGYTF. The DNA of the CDR3 is TGTGCCAGCAGCTTTGACGCTACGGGGGGCTACACCTTC.